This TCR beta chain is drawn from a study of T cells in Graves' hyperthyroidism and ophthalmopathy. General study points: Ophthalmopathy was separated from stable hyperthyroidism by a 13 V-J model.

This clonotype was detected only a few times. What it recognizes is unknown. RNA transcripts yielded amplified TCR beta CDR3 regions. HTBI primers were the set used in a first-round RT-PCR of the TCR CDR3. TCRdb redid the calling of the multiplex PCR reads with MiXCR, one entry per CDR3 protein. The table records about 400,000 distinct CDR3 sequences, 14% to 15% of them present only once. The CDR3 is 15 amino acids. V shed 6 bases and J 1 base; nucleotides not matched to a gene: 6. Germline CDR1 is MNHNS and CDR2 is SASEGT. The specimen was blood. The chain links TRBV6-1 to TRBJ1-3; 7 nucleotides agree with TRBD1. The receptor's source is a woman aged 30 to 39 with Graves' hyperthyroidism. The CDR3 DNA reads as TGTGCCAGCAGCGATCACAGGGGTTCTGGAAACACCATATATTTT. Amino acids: CASSDHRGSGNTIYF.